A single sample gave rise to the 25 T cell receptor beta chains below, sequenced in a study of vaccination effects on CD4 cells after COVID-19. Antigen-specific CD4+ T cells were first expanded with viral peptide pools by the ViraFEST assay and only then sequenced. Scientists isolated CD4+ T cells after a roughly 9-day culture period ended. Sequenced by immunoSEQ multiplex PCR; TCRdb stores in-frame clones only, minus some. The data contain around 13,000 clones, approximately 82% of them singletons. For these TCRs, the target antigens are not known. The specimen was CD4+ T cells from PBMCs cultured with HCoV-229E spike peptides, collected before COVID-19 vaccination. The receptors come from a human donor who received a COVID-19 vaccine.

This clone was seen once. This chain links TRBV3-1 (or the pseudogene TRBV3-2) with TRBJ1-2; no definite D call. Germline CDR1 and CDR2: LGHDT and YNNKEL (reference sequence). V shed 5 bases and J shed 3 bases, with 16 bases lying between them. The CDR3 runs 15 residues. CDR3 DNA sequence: TGTGCCAGCAGCTTAGGCGTCAACGGGGACTATGGCTACACCTTC. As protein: CASSLGVNGDYGYTF.

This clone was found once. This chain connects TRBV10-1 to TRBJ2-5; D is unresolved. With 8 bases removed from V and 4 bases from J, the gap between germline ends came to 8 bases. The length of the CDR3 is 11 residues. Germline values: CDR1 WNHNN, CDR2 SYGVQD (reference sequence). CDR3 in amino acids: CASLNGETQYF. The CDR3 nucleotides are TGCGCCAGCCTTAACGGAGAGACCCAGTACTTC.

The CDR3 here is CASSPLGVYEQYF. CDR3 sequence (DNA): TGTGCCAGCAGCCCCCTTGGGGTCTACGAGCAGTACTTC. The chain employs TRBV14 and TRBJ2-7; D is ambiguous. The germline V and J ends were trimmed by 4 bases and 3 bases, with 10 bases remaining between them. The CDR3 is 13 residues long. Germline values: CDR1 SGHDN, CDR2 FVKESK.

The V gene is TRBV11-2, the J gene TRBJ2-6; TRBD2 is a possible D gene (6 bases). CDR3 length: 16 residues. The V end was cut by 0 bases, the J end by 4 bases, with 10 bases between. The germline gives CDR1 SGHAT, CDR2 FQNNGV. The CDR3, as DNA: TGTGCCAGCAGCTTAGATCCGGGAGCCGGGGCCAACGTCCTGACTTTC. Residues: CASSLDPGAGANVLTF.

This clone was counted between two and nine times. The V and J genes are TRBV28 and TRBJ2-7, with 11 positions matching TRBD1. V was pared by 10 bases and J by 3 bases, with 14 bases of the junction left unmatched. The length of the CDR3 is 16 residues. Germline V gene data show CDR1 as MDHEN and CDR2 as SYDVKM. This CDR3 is CATKRSAGTGGYEQYF. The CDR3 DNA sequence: TGTGCCACCAAGAGGAGCGCCGGGACAGGGGGCTACGAGCAGTACTTC.

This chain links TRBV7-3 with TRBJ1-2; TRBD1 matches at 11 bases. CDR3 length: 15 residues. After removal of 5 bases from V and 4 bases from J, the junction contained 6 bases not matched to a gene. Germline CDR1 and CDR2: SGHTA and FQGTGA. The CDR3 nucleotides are TGTGCCAGCAGCCCCGGACAGGGGGCTTTCTATGGCTACACCTTC. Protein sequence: CASSPGQGAFYGYTF.

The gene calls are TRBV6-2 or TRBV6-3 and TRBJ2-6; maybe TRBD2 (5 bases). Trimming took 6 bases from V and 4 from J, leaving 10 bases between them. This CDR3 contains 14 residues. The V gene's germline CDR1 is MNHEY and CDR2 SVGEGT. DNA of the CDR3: TGTGCCAGCAGCCGCCCGGGGGGGGCCAACGTCCTGACTTTC. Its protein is CASSRPGGANVLTF.

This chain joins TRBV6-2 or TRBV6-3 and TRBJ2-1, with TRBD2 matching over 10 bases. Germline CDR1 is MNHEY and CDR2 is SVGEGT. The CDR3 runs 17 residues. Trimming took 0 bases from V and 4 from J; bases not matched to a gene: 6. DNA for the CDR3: TGTGCCAGCAGTTACTCAGGGCTAGCGGGGGTGTACAATGAGCAGTTCTTC. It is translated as CASSYSGLAGVYNEQFF.

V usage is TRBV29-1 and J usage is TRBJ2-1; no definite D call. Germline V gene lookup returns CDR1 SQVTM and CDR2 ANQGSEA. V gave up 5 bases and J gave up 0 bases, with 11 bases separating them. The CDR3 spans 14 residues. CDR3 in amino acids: CSVISLSSYNEQFF. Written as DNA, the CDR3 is TGCAGCGTTATTAGCCTGAGCTCCTACAATGAGCAGTTCTTC.

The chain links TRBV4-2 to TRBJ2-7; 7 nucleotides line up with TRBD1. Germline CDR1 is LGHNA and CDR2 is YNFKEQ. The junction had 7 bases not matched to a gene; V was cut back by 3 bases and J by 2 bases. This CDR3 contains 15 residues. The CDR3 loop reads CASSQIQGLTYEQYF. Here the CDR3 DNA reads TGTGCCAGCAGCCAGATACAGGGGCTTACCTACGAGCAGTACTTC.

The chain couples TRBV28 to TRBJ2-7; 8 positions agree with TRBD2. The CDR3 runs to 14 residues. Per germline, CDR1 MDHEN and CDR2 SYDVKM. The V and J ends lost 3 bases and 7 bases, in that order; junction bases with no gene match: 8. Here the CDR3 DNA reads TGTGCCAGCAGTTTGGGACTAGGTCTCTTGGAGCAGTACTTC. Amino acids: CASSLGLGLLEQYF.

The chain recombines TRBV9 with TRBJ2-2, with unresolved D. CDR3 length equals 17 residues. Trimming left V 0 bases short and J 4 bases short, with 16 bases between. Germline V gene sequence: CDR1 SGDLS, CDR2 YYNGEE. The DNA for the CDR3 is TGTGCCAGCAGCGTAGGTCCCTCAGGTCGAGGCACCGGGGAGCTGTTTTTT. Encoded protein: CASSVGPSGRGTGELFF.

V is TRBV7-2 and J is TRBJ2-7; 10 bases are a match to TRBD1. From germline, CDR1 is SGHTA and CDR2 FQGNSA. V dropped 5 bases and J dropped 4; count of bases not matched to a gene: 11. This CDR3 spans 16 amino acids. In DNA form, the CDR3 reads TGTGCCAGCAGCCACCGGACGGGACAGGGGAGGTACGAGCAGTACTTC. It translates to CASSHRTGQGRYEQYF.

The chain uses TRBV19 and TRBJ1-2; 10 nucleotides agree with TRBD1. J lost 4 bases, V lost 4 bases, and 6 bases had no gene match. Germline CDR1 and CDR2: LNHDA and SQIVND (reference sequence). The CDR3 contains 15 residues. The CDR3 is CASSTRDRGAYGYTF. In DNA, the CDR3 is TGTGCCAGTAGTACAAGGGACAGGGGAGCCTATGGCTACACCTTC.

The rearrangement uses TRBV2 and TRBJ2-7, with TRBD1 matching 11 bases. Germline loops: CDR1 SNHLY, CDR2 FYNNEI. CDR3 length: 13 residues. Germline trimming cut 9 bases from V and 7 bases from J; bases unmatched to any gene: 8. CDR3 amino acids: CASIKDRGQEQYF. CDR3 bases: TGTGCCAGTATTAAGGACAGGGGGCAAGAGCAGTACTTC. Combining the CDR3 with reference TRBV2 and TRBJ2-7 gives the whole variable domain EPEVTQTPSHQVTQMGQEVILRCVPISNHLYFYWYRQILGQKVEFLVSFYNNEISEKSEIFDDQFSVERPDGSNFTLKIRSTKLEDSAMYFCASIKDRGQEQYFGPGTRLTVT.

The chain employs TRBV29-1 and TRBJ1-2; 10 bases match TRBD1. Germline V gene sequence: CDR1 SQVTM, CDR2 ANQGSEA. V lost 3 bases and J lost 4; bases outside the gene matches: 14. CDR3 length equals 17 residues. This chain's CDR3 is CSVDAPRDRGMSYGYTF. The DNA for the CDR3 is TGCAGCGTTGATGCCCCTCGGGACAGGGGAATGAGCTATGGCTACACCTTC.

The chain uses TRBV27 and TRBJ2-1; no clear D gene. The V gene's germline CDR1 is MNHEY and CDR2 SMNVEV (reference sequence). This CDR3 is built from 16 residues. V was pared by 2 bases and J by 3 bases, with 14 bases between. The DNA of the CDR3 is TGTGCCAGCAGTTTAAATTCGGCTATTCTCTACAATGAGCAGTTCTTC. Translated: CASSLNSAILYNEQFF.

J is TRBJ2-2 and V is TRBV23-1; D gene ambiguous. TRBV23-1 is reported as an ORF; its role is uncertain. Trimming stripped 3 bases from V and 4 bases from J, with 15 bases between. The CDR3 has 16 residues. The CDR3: CASSHPGLVRTGELFF. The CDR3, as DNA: TGCGCCAGCAGTCACCCCGGGTTGGTGCGCACCGGGGAGCTGTTTTTT.

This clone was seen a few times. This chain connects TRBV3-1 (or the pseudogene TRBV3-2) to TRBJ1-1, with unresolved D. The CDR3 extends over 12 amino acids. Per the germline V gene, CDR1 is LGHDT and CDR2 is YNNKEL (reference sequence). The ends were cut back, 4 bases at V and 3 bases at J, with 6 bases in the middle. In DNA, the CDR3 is TGTGCCAGCAGCCTCGCAGACACTGAAGCTTTCTTT. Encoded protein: CASSLADTEAFF.

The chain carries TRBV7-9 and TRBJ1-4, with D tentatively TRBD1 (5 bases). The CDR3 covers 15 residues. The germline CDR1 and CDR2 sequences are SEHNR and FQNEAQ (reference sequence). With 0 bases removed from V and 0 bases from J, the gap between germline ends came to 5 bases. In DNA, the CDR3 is TGTGCCAGCAGCTTAGCCAGGGCAACTAATGAAAAACTGTTTTTT. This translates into CASSLARATNEKLFF.

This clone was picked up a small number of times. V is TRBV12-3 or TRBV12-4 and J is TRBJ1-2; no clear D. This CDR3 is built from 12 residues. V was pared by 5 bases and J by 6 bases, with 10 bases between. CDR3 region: CASSRTNDGYTF. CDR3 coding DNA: TGTGCCAGCAGTCGAACGAACGATGGCTACACCTTC.

CDR3 nucleotides: TGTGCCAGCAGCTTTGGGGGGGCCCTGCAGCCCCAGCATTTT. Protein product: CASSFGGALQPQHF. The rearrangement joins TRBV7-2 to TRBJ1-5, with D possibly being TRBD1 (6 bases). The germline V and J ends were trimmed by 3 bases and 7 bases, with 13 bases remaining between them. The germline CDR1 and CDR2 sequences are SGHTA and FQGNSA. This CDR3 is 14 amino acids long. Combining the CDR3 with reference TRBV7-2 and TRBJ1-5 gives the whole variable domain GAGVSQSPSNKVTEKGKDVELRCDPISGHTALYWYRQSLGQGLEFLIYFQGNSAPDKSGLPSDRFSAERTGGSVSTLTIQRTQQEDSAVYLCASSFGGALQPQHFGDGTRLSIL.

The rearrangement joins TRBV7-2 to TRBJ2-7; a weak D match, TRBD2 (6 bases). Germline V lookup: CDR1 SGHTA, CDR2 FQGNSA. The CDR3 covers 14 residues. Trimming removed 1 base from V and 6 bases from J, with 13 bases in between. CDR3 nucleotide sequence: TGTGCCAGCAGCTTAGTGCCCCGACTAGGCGAGCAGTACTTC. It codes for CASSLVPRLGEQYF. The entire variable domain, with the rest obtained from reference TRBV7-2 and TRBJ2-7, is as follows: GAGVSQSPSNKVTEKGKDVELRCDPISGHTALYWYRQSLGQGLEFLIYFQGNSAPDKSGLPSDRFSAERTGGSVSTLTIQRTQQEDSAVYLCASSLVPRLGEQYFGPGTRLTVT.

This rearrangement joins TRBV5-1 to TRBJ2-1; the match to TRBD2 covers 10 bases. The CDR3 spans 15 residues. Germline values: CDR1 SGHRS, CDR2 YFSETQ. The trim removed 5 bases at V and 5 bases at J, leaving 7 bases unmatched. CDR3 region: CASRLAGGRDNEQFF. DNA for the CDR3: TGCGCCAGCAGATTAGCGGGGGGCAGGGACAATGAGCAGTTCTTC.

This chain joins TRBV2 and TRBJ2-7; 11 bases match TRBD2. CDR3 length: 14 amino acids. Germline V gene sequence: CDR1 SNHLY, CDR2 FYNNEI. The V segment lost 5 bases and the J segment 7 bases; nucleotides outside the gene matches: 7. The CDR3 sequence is CASSTGTSGEEQYF. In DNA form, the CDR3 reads TGTGCCAGCAGTACTGGGACTAGCGGTGAAGAGCAGTACTTC.